The 19 T cell receptor delta chains reported below all come from one sample, sequenced in a study of gamma-delta chains in newborns, infants, children. TCRdb called clones anew from the reads with CATT. The sample has 9,000 to 9,500 delta-chain clones, 22% seen once; the top ten hold approximately 4.8%. The sequencing sample was made of blood. The receptors were gathered from a child who was a newborn, infant or young child, either healthy, febrile or measles-vaccinated (not recorded which).

There are a few counts of this clone. The chain carries TRDV2 and TRDJ1; 13 bases are a match to TRDD3. The CDR3 spans 17 residues. V gave up 0 bases and J gave up 7 bases; unmatched junction bases: 10. Germline V gene sequence: CDR1 GEAIGNYY, CDR2 EKD. The CDR3 reads CACDTLVLGDTWTKLIF. CDR3 coding DNA: TGTGCCTGTGACACCCTCGTACTGGGGGATACGTGGACTAAACTCATCTTT.

The chain uses TRDV2 and TRDJ3, with TRDD3 matching 7 bases. This CDR3 is built from 19 residues. V gave up 0 bases and J gave up 2 bases; unmatched junction bases: 9. Germline-derived CDR1 and CDR2 are GEAIGNYY and EKD. CDR3: CACDTAGGPLTWDTRQMFF. As DNA, the CDR3 is TGTGCCTGTGACACCGCTGGGGGTCCTCTGACCTGGGACACCCGACAGATGTTTTTC.

The chain has TRDV2 and TRDJ1, with D tentatively TRDD3 (6 bases). V shed 3 bases and J shed 6 bases, with 16 bases lying between them. This CDR3 has 14 residues. Germline assignment: CDR1 GEAIGNYY and CDR2 EKD. The CDR3: CACDPGGRTNKLIF. CDR3 DNA: TGTGCCTGTGACCCCGGGGGGAGAACCAATAAACTCATCTTT.

This chain's CDR3 is CAASERVLGAGTLKDLYTDKLIF. Here the CDR3 DNA reads TGTGCAGCAAGCGAACGAGTACTGGGGGCAGGAACACTGAAAGATTTGTACACCGATAAACTCATCTTT. This chain links TRAV29/DV5 with TRDJ1, with 8 nucleotides matching TRDD3. This CDR3 has 23 amino acids. Germline V gene data show CDR1 as NSMFDY and CDR2 as ISSIKDK. The trim removed 0 bases at V and 0 bases at J, leaving 28 bases unmatched.

J is TRDJ1 and V is TRDV2; the match to TRDD3 covers 9 bases. Germline V lookup: CDR1 GEAIGNYY, CDR2 EKD. The ends lost 3 bases at V and 0 bases at J; junction bases unmatched: 10. The CDR3 has 17 residues. CDR3 amino acids: CACDLIGGYTYTDKLIF. The CDR3 DNA reads TGTGCCTGTGACTTGATCGGGGGATACACATACACCGATAAACTCATCTTT.

The V call is TRDV1, the J call TRDJ1; TRDD3 matches 12 bases. CDR1 is TSWWSYY and CDR2 is QGS in the germline V gene. Trimming at V came to 4 bases and at J to 1 base, leaving 31 bases not matched to a gene. The CDR3 is 25 residues long. The CDR3: CALGVHPPIAGYWGILLRPTDKLIF. The CDR3 DNA follows: TGTGCTCTTGGGGTCCACCCACCTATCGCGGGGTACTGGGGGATACTACTTAGGCCCACCGATAAACTCATCTTT.

This clone was counted a few times. The chain employs TRDV2 and TRDJ1; maybe TRDD3 (6 bases). Per germline, CDR1 GEAIGNYY and CDR2 EKD. The CDR3 has 19 residues. Trimming pared 3 bases from V and 0 bases from J, leaving 25 bases between. CDR3 in amino acids: CACDPVSSGGERYTDKLIF. CDR3 bases: TGTGCCTGTGACCCAGTTTCGAGTGGGGGCGAAAGGTACACCGATAAACTCATCTTT.

J is TRDJ1 and V is TRDV2; 7 bases line up with TRDD3. V trimming: 0 bases; J trimming: 0 bases; junction bases outside the gene matches: 18. Germline V gene lookup returns CDR1 GEAIGNYY and CDR2 EKD. This CDR3 contains 20 residues. This CDR3 reads CACDTVLGAQPTYDTDKLIF. The DNA for the CDR3 is TGTGCCTGTGACACCGTTCTGGGGGCCCAACCCACCTATGACACCGATAAACTCATCTTT.

By its share, this clone is medium-sized. The genes are TRDV2 and TRDJ1; a possible D gene is TRDD2 (6 bases). The CDR3 has 18 amino acids. CDR1 GEAIGNYY and CDR2 EKD come from the germline V gene. V was trimmed by 0 bases and J by 0 bases, leaving 19 bases between them. The DNA of the CDR3 is TGTGCCTGTGACACCGTATCCGGCTTCCTCAAGGACACCGATAAACTCATCTTT. This codes for CACDTVSGFLKDTDKLIF.

Note on this clone: This clone may be a read error of a much larger clone one base away. The chain carries TRDV2 and TRDJ3, with 8 bases identical to TRDD3. Germline V gene data show CDR1 as GEAIGNYY and CDR2 as EKD. CDR3 size: 18 residues. With 1 base clipped from V and 3 bases from J, the junction kept 7 bases outside the gene matches. The CDR3 sequence is CACDTLGDAIWDTRQMFF. The CDR3 nucleotides are TGTGCCTGTGACACGCTGGGGGACGCCATCTGGGACACCCGACAGATGTTTTTC.

Of note for this clone: At one end, the junction sequence differs from germline, possibly due to a read error. In the same sample, other DNA sequences code for this CDR3. The CDR3 protein is CACDTVGGSGGLYESPANTDKLIF. The CDR3 DNA sequence: TGCGCCTGTGACACCGTCGGGGGTAGTGGGGGATTGTATGAATCCCCCGCGAACACCGATAAACTCATCTTT. The V and J genes are TRDV2 and TRDJ1, with TRDD3 matching 8 bases. The CDR3 is 24 amino acids. In germline, CDR1 is GEAIGNYY, CDR2 EKD.

A word on this clone: Other DNA sequences in this sample translate to the same CDR3. Here the CDR3 reads CACDALAYTDKLIF. CDR3 nucleotide sequence: TGTGCCTGTGACGCTCTCGCGTACACCGATAAACTCATCTTT. The chain has TRDV2 and TRDJ1; no firm D call. V lost 3 bases, J lost 0 bases, and 10 bases lay in between. CDR3 length: 14 amino acids. The V gene's germline CDR1 is GEAIGNYY and CDR2 EKD.

This chain uses TRDV2 with TRDJ1; TRDD3 agrees at 8 bases. CDR3 size: 16 residues. V lost 4 bases to trimming and J lost 0 bases; unmatched junction nucleotides: 9. CDR1 and CDR2 from the germline V gene are GEAIGNYY and EKD. The CDR3 region has the DNA TGTGCCTGTGAAACACTGGGGGGACCCGACACCGATAAACTCATCTTT. Protein: CACETLGGPDTDKLIF.

This clone came up a few times. The V gene is TRDV2, the J gene TRDJ1, with TRDD3 matching over 9 bases. CDR3 length: 16 amino acids. The germline V gene has CDR1 GEAIGNYY and CDR2 EKD. The ends lost 7 bases at V and 1 base at J; junction bases unmatched: 12. The CDR3 here is CACYSLLGDSTDKLIF. The CDR3 nucleotides are TGTGCCTGCTACTCCCTACTGGGGGACTCCACCGATAAACTCATCTTT.

The table lists this clone with a few counts. Since a much larger clone is just one base distant, this may be a read error. DNA for the CDR3: TGTGCCTGTGACACCGCTAGCGCATCCTGGGACACCCGACAGATGTTTTTC. Translating gives CACDTASASWDTRQMFF. The rearrangement links TRDV2 to TRDJ3; D is ambiguous. There are 17 residues in the CDR3. The V end was cut by 0 bases, the J end by 1 base, with 9 bases between. From germline, CDR1 is GEAIGNYY and CDR2 EKD.

This clone was seen a handful of times. The V gene is TRDV2, the J gene TRDJ1; the match to TRDD3 covers 11 bases. The germline V gene encodes CDR1 GEAIGNYY and CDR2 EKD. V gave up 3 bases and J gave up 2 bases; unmatched junction bases: 25. The CDR3 is 22 amino acids. The CDR3 bases are TGTGCCTGTGACCCCGTTAACAATTTATTGGGGGATACGCGAAGAGGGACCGATAAACTCATCTTT. Translated: CACDPVNNLLGDTRRGTDKLIF.

The table lists this clone with a few counts. The V gene is TRDV2, the J gene TRDJ3, with 8 nucleotides matching TRDD3. In germline, CDR1 is GEAIGNYY, CDR2 EKD. CDR3 length: 24 residues. V dropped 0 bases and J dropped 1; count of bases not matched to a gene: 22. CDR3 residues: CACDTGWGDGGLIPRSWDTRQMFF. Here the CDR3 DNA reads TGTGCCTGTGACACCGGCTGGGGGGATGGGGGATTAATACCGAGATCCTGGGACACCCGACAGATGTTTTTC.

Concerning this clone itself: The junction differs from germline at one of its ends, possibly a read error. The chain employs TRDV2 and TRDJ1; D may be TRDD3 (5 bases). The germline V gene has CDR1 GEAIGNYY and CDR2 EKD. This CDR3 is 17 amino acids long. CDR3 in DNA: TGTGCCTTTGACGGAAGGGGGGCCGGAGGGAGCACCGATAAACTCATCTTT. Its translation is CAFDGRGAGGSTDKLIF.

This clone was found a few times. This chain connects TRDV2 to TRDJ1; 7 bases map to TRDD3. The CDR3 has 17 residues. V lost 1 base and J lost 4; bases outside the gene matches: 14. Germline V gene sequence: CDR1 GEAIGNYY, CDR2 EKD. CDR3 residues: CACDTVGGKDTGDKLIF. As DNA, the CDR3 is TGTGCCTGTGACACGGTAGGCGGTAAGGATACGGGCGATAAACTCATCTTT.